The 10 T cell receptor beta chains listed next were all sequenced from one sample in a study of cytomegalovirus exposure and HLA in healthy donors. The primer mix had 60 Vbeta and 13 Jbeta primers. Profiled with immunoSEQ multiplex PCR; TCRdb holds only in-frame clones, not every one. Among 150,000 to 200,000 clones listed, over 75% were seen once. Sequencing input: PBMCs. The receptors here all came from a female donor in good health and CMV-seronegative.

This clone has more than one count but fewer than ten. The chain couples TRBV9 to TRBJ2-2; 8 nucleotides match TRBD2. The CDR3 length is 16 residues. Trimming took 0 bases from V and 2 from J; bases not matched to a gene: 3. In germline, CDR1 is SGDLS, CDR2 YYNGEE. As DNA, the CDR3 is TGTGCCAGCAGCGTAGGCAGCGGGAGTAACACCGGGGAGCTGTTTTTT. Amino acid sequence: CASSVGSGSNTGELFF. The full variable domain, its missing parts supplied by reference TRBV9 and TRBJ2-2, is DSGVTQTPKHLITATGQRVTLRCSPRSGDLSVYWYQQSLDQGLQFLIQYYNGEERAKGNILERFSAQQFPDLHSELNLSSLELGDSALYFCASSVGSGSNTGELFFGEGSRLTVL.

The chain links TRBV7-2 to TRBJ2-7; the D is unclear. The CDR3 consists of 12 residues. The germline CDR1 and CDR2 sequences are SGHTA and FQGNSA. V was pared by 5 bases and J by 8 bases, with 13 bases between. The CDR3 loop reads CASSLPSFQQYF. For the CDR3, the DNA is TGTGCCAGCAGCCTCCCTAGTTTCCAGCAGTACTTC.

The rearrangement joins TRBV30 to TRBJ1-1; D perhaps matches TRBD1 (5 bases). V was cut by 5 bases and J by 8 bases, with 12 bases left in between. This CDR3 region has 11 residues. The germline V gene has CDR1 GTSNPN and CDR2 SVGIG (reference sequence). The CDR3 spells CAWGAGSEAFF. As DNA, the CDR3 is TGTGCCTGGGGGGCGGGGAGCGAAGCTTTCTTT.

This chain connects TRBV28 to TRBJ2-7, with D maybe TRBD2 (6 bases). Deletions cut 7 bases from V and 3 bases from J, with 19 bases between. This CDR3 is built from 15 residues. Germline-derived CDR1 and CDR2 are MDHEN and SYDVKM. In DNA, the CDR3 is TGTGCCAGCACCTTACTCGGGGGTCCTCTCTACGAGCAGTACTTC. Translation: CASTLLGGPLYEQYF.

The chain combines TRBV2 with TRBJ2-2, with TRBD1 identical over 8 bases. CDR1 is SNHLY, CDR2 FYNNEI, per germline. V shed 6 bases and J 1 base; nucleotides not matched to a gene: 4. The CDR3 runs to 15 residues. This chain's CDR3 is CASRQGARNTGELFF. The CDR3 DNA reads as TGTGCCAGCAGGCAGGGGGCTAGGAACACCGGGGAGCTGTTTTTT.

The chain employs TRBV5-4 and TRBJ1-1, with D possibly being TRBD1 (5 bases). There are 14 residues in the CDR3. Germline V CDR1 and CDR2: SGHNT, YYREEE (reference sequence). V was shortened by 2 bases and J by 5 bases, with 13 bases between the two germline ends. The CDR3 sequence: CASSLRWTKTEAFF. The CDR3 coding sequence is TGTGCCAGCAGCTTACGATGGACAAAAACTGAAGCTTTCTTT.

The V call is TRBV27, the J call TRBJ2-1; 9 bases line up with TRBD2. Looked up from germline, CDR1 is MNHEY and CDR2 is SMNVEV (reference sequence). CDR3 length equals 15 residues. V lost 7 bases and J lost 7; bases outside the gene matches: 11. CDR3 amino acids: CASTASGDLLNEQFF. The CDR3, as DNA: TGTGCCAGCACTGCTAGCGGGGACTTACTTAATGAGCAGTTCTTC.

This chain links TRBV5-1 with TRBJ1-1, with TRBD1 as a possible D gene (5 bases). V was shortened by 1 base and J by 2 bases, with 12 bases between the two germline ends. This CDR3 is built from 15 residues. The germline V gene has CDR1 SGHRS and CDR2 YFSETQ. The CDR3 DNA reads as TGCGCCAGCAGCTTGTACAGTCAGGGTAACACTGAAGCTTTCTTT. Translating it yields CASSLYSQGNTEAFF.

This clone was picked up a small number of times. This chain links TRBV19 with TRBJ2-3; 8 bases are shared with TRBD2. V dropped 4 bases and J dropped 4; count of bases not matched to a gene: 10. The CDR3 spans 16 residues. Germline-derived CDR1 and CDR2 are LNHDA and SQIVND (reference sequence). In nucleotides, the CDR3 is TGTGCCAGTAGTACCCGACTAGTCGGGGGGGCAGATACGCAGTATTTT. Its protein product is CASSTRLVGGADTQYF.

The gene calls are TRBV16 and TRBJ2-5; TRBD1 might be the D (6 bases). The J call is in doubt because the DNA end fits TRBJ2-7 better. This CDR3 is 13 amino acids long. CDR1 is KGHSY, CDR2 FQNENV, per germline. CDR3 sequence (DNA): TGTGCCAGCAGGGGACAACTCGCCTCCGAGCAGTACTTC. This sequence encodes CASRGQLASEQYF.